A selection of T cell receptor beta chains follows, all from one sample in a study of blood T cell repertoires in COVID-19. Clones were read by immunoSEQ multiplex PCR, and TCRdb kept only the in-frame ones, dropping some. The sample comprises over 400,000 clones, approximately 88% of which are singletons, and 7.5% to 9.5% rests with the top ten. Sequenced input: peripheral blood. These receptors originate from a woman in her forties or fifties with COVID-19, enrolled during active disease. CDR3s include the opening cysteine and the closing phenylalanine or tryptophan. The D gene is left open where the match is weak. A clone size is listed for some rows: how often the clone was seen (once, few, many), or a class if it is expanded.

18,TRBJ1-1,TRBD1,TRBV27,NA,CASSFGAGGARSNTEAFF,TGTGCCAGCAGTTTCGGGGCAGGGGGCGCCCGGTCGAACACTGAAGCTTTCTTT
13,TRBJ1-5,TRBD1,TRBV2,once,CASTRTGNQPQHF,TGTGCCAGCACGCGGACAGGGAATCAGCCCCAGCATTTT
12,TRBJ1-3,NA,TRBV6-5,NA,CASLRGQGTIYF,TGTGCCAGCCTAAGGGGTCAGGGCACCATATATTTT
15,TRBJ2-1,TRBD2,TRBV7-3,NA,CASSPGTSGGSEQFF,TGTGCCAGCAGCCCCGGGACTAGCGGGGGATCAGAGCAGTTCTTC
16,TRBJ1-2,TRBD1,TRBV11-2,NA,CASRPGQGASNYGYTF,TGTGCCAGCAGACCGGGACAGGGGGCGTCGAACTATGGCTACACCTTC
14,TRBJ1-2,NA,TRBV6-5,NA,CASIPVRANYGYTF,TGTGCCAGCATTCCCGTCAGGGCTAACTATGGCTACACCTTC
10,TRBJ1-2,NA,TRBV20-1,NA,CSVPVDGYTF,TGCAGTGTCCCGGTTGATGGCTACACCTTC
15,TRBJ1-4,NA,TRBV15,NA,CATSRAGRVNEKLFF,TGTGCCACCAGCAGAGCGGGAAGGGTTAATGAAAAACTGTTTTTT
17,TRBJ1-2,NA,TRBV27,NA,CASSLSTGSVAYYGYTF,TGTGCCAGCAGTTTATCCACAGGGAGCGTGGCCTACTATGGCTACACCTTC
15,TRBJ2-4,TRBD2,TRBV6-2/TRBV6-3,NA,CASSTGRRGGDIQYF,TGTGCCAGCAGCACCGGGCGGCGGGGAGGGGACATTCAGTACTTC
18,TRBJ1-3,NA,TRBV5-1,NA,CASSLGRSPHYSGNTIYF,TGCGCCAGCAGCTTGGGACGGTCACCTCACTACTCTGGAAACACCATATATTTT
14,TRBJ2-7,TRBD1,TRBV18,NA,CASSQRQGTYEQYF,TGTGCCAGCTCACAACGACAGGGAACCTACGAGCAGTACTTC
14,TRBJ2-7,TRBD1,TRBV6-5,NA,CASRRGTGSVGLYF,TGTGCCAGTCGACGAGGGACAGGGAGTGTAGGTCTGTACTTC
18,TRBJ1-6,TRBD1,TRBV9,NA,CASSADSPQGWYNSPLHF,TGTGCCAGCAGCGCAGATAGTCCACAGGGGTGGTATAATTCACCCCTCCACTTT
15,TRBJ2-5,NA,TRBV5-4,NA,CASSLGGGGGETQYF,TGTGCCAGCAGCTTGGGTGGGGGAGGAGGAGAGACCCAGTACTTC
15,TRBJ2-1,TRBD1,TRBV2,NA,CASREGTDSYNEQFF,TGTGCCAGCAGGGAAGGGACAGACTCCTACAATGAGCAGTTCTTC
15,TRBJ1-4,TRBD1,TRBV6-1,NA,CASSEVGTGGEKLFF,TGTGCCAGCAGTGAAGTTGGGACAGGGGGTGAAAAACTGTTTTTT
12,TRBJ1-5,NA,TRBV28,NA,CASCRGGSPQHF,TGTGCCAGCTGTAGGGGGGGTTCGCCCCAGCATTTT
17,TRBJ2-6,TRBD1,TRBV2,NA,CASTGRDRGSGANVLTF,TGTGCCAGCACCGGGAGGGACAGGGGCTCTGGGGCCAACGTCCTGACTTTC
15,TRBJ1-2,TRBD1,TRBV7-2,NA,CASSRLKTGISGYTF,TGTGCCAGCAGTCGGTTGAAGACAGGGATCTCTGGCTACACCTTC
15,TRBJ1-1,NA,TRBV5-1,NA,CASSPLTQGTTEAFF,TGCGCCAGCAGCCCTTTAACTCAGGGTACCACTGAAGCTTTCTTT
14,TRBJ1-1,TRBD1,TRBV19,NA,CASTPDRANTEAFF,TGTGCCAGTACCCCCGACAGGGCTAACACTGAAGCTTTCTTT
12,TRBJ2-7,TRBD2,TRBV11-2,NA,CASSLGGVEQYF,TGTGCCAGCAGCTTGGGAGGGGTCGAGCAGTACTTC
20,TRBJ1-2,NA,TRBV3-1/TRBV3-2,NA,CASSQGRRVFGVPDPYGYTF,TGTGCCAGCAGCCAAGGGAGGCGCGTTTTCGGGGTGCCGGATCCCTATGGCTACACCTTC
15,TRBJ1-1,TRBD1,TRBV3-1/TRBV3-2,NA,CASSPGGILNTEAFF,TGTGCCAGCAGCCCAGGGGGGATCCTGAACACTGAAGCTTTCTTT
14,TRBJ2-3,TRBD1,TRBV30,NA,CAWRMTGGTDTQYF,TGTGCCTGGAGAATGACAGGGGGCACAGATACGCAGTATTTT